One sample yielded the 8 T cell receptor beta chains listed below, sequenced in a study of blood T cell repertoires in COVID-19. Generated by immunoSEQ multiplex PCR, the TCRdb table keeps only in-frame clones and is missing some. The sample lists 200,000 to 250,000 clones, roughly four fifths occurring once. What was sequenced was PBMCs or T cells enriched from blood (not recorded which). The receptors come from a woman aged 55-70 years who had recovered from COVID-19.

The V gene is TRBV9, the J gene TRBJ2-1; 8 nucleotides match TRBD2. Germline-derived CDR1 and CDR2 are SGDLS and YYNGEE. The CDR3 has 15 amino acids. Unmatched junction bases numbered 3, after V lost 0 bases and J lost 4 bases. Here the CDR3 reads CASSVAGGEYNEQFF. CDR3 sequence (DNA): TGTGCCAGCAGCGTAGCCGGGGGGGAATACAATGAGCAGTTCTTC.

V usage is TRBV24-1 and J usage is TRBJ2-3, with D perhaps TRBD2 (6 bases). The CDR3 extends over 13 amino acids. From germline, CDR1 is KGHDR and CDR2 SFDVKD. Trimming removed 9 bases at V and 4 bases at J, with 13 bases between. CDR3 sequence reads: CATDGGQSDTQYF. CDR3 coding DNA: TGTGCCACCGACGGGGGTCAGTCAGATACGCAGTATTTT.

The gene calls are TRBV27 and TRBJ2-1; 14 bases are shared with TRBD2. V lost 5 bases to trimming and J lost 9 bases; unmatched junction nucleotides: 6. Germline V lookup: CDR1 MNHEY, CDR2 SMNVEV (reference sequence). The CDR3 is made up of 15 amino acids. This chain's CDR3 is CASSLTSGGASEQFF. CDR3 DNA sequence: TGTGCCAGCAGTCTGACTAGCGGGGGGGCCAGTGAGCAGTTCTTC.

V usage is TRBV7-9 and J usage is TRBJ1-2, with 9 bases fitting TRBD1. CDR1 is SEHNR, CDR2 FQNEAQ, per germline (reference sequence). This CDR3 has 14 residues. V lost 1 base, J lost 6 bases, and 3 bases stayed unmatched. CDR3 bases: TGTGCCAGCAGCTTAGACAGGGGGCACAATGGCTACACCTTC. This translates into CASSLDRGHNGYTF.

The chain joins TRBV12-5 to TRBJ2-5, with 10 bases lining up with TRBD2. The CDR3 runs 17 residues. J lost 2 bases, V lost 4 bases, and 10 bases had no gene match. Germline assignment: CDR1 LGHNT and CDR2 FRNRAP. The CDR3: CASGSTLAGVVQETQYF. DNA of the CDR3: TGTGCTAGTGGTTCCACCCTAGCGGGAGTGGTACAAGAGACCCAGTACTTC. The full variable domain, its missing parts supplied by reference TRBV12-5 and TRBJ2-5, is DARVTQTPRHKVTEMGQEVTMRCQPILGHNTVFWYRQTMMQGLELLAYFRNRAPLDDSGMPKDRFSAEMPDATLATLKIQPSEPRDSAVYFCASGSTLAGVVQETQYFGPGTRLLVL.

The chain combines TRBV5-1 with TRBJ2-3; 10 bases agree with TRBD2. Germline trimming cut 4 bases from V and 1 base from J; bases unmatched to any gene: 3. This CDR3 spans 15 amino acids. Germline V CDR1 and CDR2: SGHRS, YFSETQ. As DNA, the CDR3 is TGCGCCAGCAGCCGCGGGACTAGCGGCACAGATACGCAGTATTTT. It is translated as CASSRGTSGTDTQYF.

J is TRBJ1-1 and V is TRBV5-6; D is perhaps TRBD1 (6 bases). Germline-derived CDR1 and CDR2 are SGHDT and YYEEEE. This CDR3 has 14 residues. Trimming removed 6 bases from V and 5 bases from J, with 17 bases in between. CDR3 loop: CASTSPGGRTEAFF. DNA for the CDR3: TGTGCCAGCACCTCCCCCGGGGGGCGTACTGAAGCTTTCTTT. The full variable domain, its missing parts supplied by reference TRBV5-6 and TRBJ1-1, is DAGVTQSPTHLIKTRGQQVTLRCSPKSGHDTVSWYQQALGQGPQFIFQYYEEEERQRGNFPDRFSGHQFPNYSSELNVNALLLGDSALYLCASTSPGGRTEAFFGQGTRLTVV.

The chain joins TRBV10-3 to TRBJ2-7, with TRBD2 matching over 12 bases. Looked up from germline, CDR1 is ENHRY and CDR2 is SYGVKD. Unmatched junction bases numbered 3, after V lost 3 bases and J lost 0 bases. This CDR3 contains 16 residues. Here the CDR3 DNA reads TGTGCCATCAGTGATCCGACTAGCGGGAGCTCCTACGAGCAGTACTTC. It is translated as CAISDPTSGSSYEQYF.